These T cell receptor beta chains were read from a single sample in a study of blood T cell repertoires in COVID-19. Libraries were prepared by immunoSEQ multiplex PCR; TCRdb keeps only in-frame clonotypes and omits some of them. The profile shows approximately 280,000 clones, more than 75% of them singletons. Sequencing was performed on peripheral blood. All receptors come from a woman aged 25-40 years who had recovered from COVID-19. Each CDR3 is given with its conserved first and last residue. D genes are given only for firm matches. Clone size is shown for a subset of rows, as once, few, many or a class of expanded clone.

TGTGCCAGCAGGTTGACAGGGGGTGAAGCTTTCTTT,CASRLTGGEAFF,TRBD1,TRBJ1-1,TRBV6-5,-
TGTGCCAGCAGCTCCCAGGGGCCCAATTTTTACAATGAGCAGTTCTTC,CASSSQGPNFYNEQFF,-,TRBJ2-1,TRBV27,-
TGCGCCAGCAGCTTGGACGGGTTGAACACTGAAGCTTTCTTT,CASSLDGLNTEAFF,-,TRBJ1-1,TRBV5-1,-
TGTGCCAGCAGCACGGGGACTGAAGCTTTCTTT,CASSTGTEAFF,-,TRBJ1-1,TRBV21-1,-
TGTGCCAGCAGTTTAGTGATTACGGGAGGGCCTGGCGAGCAGTACTTC,CASSLVITGGPGEQYF,TRBD2,TRBJ2-7,TRBV27,-
TGTGCCAGCAGCGTCCTTAGCGGAACCCAAGAGACCCAGTACTTC,CASSVLSGTQETQYF,-,TRBJ2-5,TRBV9,-
TGTGCCAGCAGTGAAAGGGGCCCCGGGACAGGGTTGGATCAGCCCCAGCATTTT,CASSERGPGTGLDQPQHF,TRBD1,TRBJ1-5,TRBV2,-
TGCGCCAGCAGCTTATCGACAGGGTCAGAGAGTGGCTACACCTTC,CASSLSTGSESGYTF,TRBD1,TRBJ1-2,TRBV5-1,-
TGCGCCAGCAGCCGCGGGACTAGCGGGGGGGCCTACTCCTACGAGCAGTACTTC,CASSRGTSGGAYSYEQYF,TRBD2,TRBJ2-7,TRBV5-1,-
TGTGCCAGCAGCCTCCCTGACAGGGCCTACGAGCAGTACTTC,CASSLPDRAYEQYF,TRBD1,TRBJ2-7,TRBV7-9,-
TGTGCCAGCAGCCTCGGGCAGGGGAACGAGCAGTACTTC,CASSLGQGNEQYF,-,TRBJ2-7,TRBV7-9,few
TGTGCCAGCAGCCTTCTCGGAGGGGTAGACACTGAAGCTTTCTTT,CASSLLGGVDTEAFF,-,TRBJ1-1,TRBV6-5,once
TGTGCCAGCAGCGTAGATTGGGGAGCCTACGAGCAGTACTTC,CASSVDWGAYEQYF,-,TRBJ2-7,TRBV9,-
TGTGCCAGCAGTCTATGGACAGGGAGAGGGGAGACCCAGTACTTC,CASSLWTGRGETQYF,TRBD1,TRBJ2-5,TRBV27,-
TGCGCCAGCAGTGACAGGACTAGCTCCTCTGAGCAGTTCTTC,CASSDRTSSSEQFF,TRBD2,TRBJ2-1,TRBV10-2,-
TGTGCCAGCAGCTCCCTTCGACTAGCGGCCCCCTACAATGAGCAGTTCTTC,CASSSLRLAAPYNEQFF,TRBD2,TRBJ2-1,TRBV11-2,-
TGTGCCAGCAGCTTATGGGGGGACAGGGGCGATGAGCAGTTCTTC,CASSLWGDRGDEQFF,TRBD1,TRBJ2-1,TRBV7-2,once
TGTGCCAGCTCACCAAATAGTAGAAGCACAGATACGCAGTATTTT,CASSPNSRSTDTQYF,-,TRBJ2-3,TRBV18,-
TGTGCCAGCAGCTTAGACCGGGGAAGGGAGCAGTTCTTC,CASSLDRGREQFF,-,TRBJ2-1,TRBV11-3,-
TGTGCCAGCAGCCAGGGACCGGGACAGGGAGCCTACGAGCAGTACTTC,CASSQGPGQGAYEQYF,TRBD1,TRBJ2-7,TRBV3-1/TRBV3-2,-
TGTGCCAGCAGAGTTTCCCTAGCGGTGGCCTACGAGCAGTACTTC,CASRVSLAVAYEQYF,TRBD2,TRBJ2-7,TRBV2,-
TGCAGTGCTAGTTCAGGCTCCCACTACGAGCAGTACTTC,CSASSGSHYEQYF,-,TRBJ2-7,TRBV20-1,few
TGTGCCAGCAGCGGTAGCGGGAGTTTGGCCGGGGAGCTGTTTTTT,CASSGSGSLAGELFF,TRBD2,TRBJ2-2,TRBV9,few
TGCGCCAGCAGCTCCGGGGACAGGGATAATCAGCCCCAGCATTTT,CASSSGDRDNQPQHF,TRBD1,TRBJ1-5,TRBV5-1,-